Below are 31 T cell receptor beta chains sequenced from a single sample in a study of neurological immune-mediated disorders. Via MiXCR, TCRdb re-called the 5' RACE reads, giving one row per CDR3 protein. The table records around 30,000 distinct CDR3 sequences, approximately 2.7% of them present only once. The specimen was PBMCs. The origin of the receptors is a woman in her 50s with multiple sclerosis.

This clonotype was found many times. V usage is TRBV20-1 and J usage is TRBJ1-4; TRBD1 agrees at 7 bases. Germline V gives CDR1 DFQATT, CDR2 SNEGSKA (reference sequence). CDR3 length equals 14 residues. Germline trimming cut 5 bases from V and 8 bases from J; bases unmatched to any gene: 11. The chain's CDR3 is CSAFRDSRPEKLFF. CDR3 nucleotide sequence: TGCAGTGCTTTCCGGGACAGCAGGCCCGAAAAACTGTTTTTT.

This clonotype was picked up many times. The rearrangement joins TRBV5-1 to TRBJ2-5; 10 positions agree with TRBD1. The CDR3 contains 15 residues. The germline CDR1 and CDR2 sequences are SGHRS and YFSETQ. The V gene end was trimmed by 4 bases and the J gene end by 5 bases; junction bases not matched to a gene: 8. The CDR3 protein is CASSQDRGQGETQYF. DNA for the CDR3: TGCGCCAGCAGCCAAGACAGGGGGCAAGGGGAGACCCAGTACTTC.

In its sample, this clonotype is medium-sized. The rearrangement links TRBV9 to TRBJ2-7, with TRBD1 matching over 7 bases. Germline values: CDR1 SGDLS, CDR2 YYNGEE. The CDR3 extends over 15 amino acids. V trimming: 4 bases; J trimming: 2 bases; junction bases outside the gene matches: 9. CDR3 sequence (DNA): TGTGCCAGCAGCCCGCGGACAGGACTGGCCTACGAGCAGTACTTC. Translating it yields CASSPRTGLAYEQYF.

This clonotype has just a few counts. V gene TRBV27 combines with J gene TRBJ2-3, with 9 nucleotides matching TRBD2. V was clipped by 5 bases and J by 2 bases; unmatched bases: 8. In germline, CDR1 is MNHEY, CDR2 SMNVEV (reference sequence). This CDR3 is built from 16 residues. The CDR3 coding sequence is TGTGCCAGCAGTCCCTTAGCGGGGGCGTTCACAGATACGCAGTATTTT. Its translation is CASSPLAGAFTDTQYF.

About this clonotype: This could be a read error, since a much larger clone is one nucleotide away. The chain links TRBV3-1 to TRBJ1-1, with D unresolved. CDR1 is LGHDT, CDR2 YNNKEL, per germline (reference sequence). V shed 4 bases and J shed 5 bases, with 17 bases lying between them. This CDR3 region has 15 residues. The CDR3 is CASSPSSQKGTEAFF. The CDR3 bases are TGTGCCAGCAGCCCTTCTAGCCAAAAGGGAACTGAAGCTTTCTTT.

In its sample, this clonotype was seen many times. This chain connects TRBV27 to TRBJ2-5, with TRBD2 matching over 9 bases. Germline trimming cut 4 bases from V and 4 bases from J; bases unmatched to any gene: 7. The CDR3 covers 15 residues. Looked up from germline, CDR1 is MNHEY and CDR2 is SMNVEV (reference sequence). CDR3: CASSWGGRGSETQYF. Written as DNA, the CDR3 is TGTGCCAGCAGTTGGGGCGGGAGGGGTTCAGAGACCCAGTACTTC.

This clonotype came up many times. This chain uses TRBV5-4 with TRBJ2-3; the D is unclear. The CDR3 is 13 amino acids. CDR1 and CDR2 from the germline V gene are SGHNT and YYREEE (reference sequence). V was cut by 0 bases and J by 6 bases, with 8 bases left in between. Here the CDR3 DNA reads TGTGCCAGCAGCTTGGGTCGGTCCGATACGCAGTATTTT. The encoded protein is CASSLGRSDTQYF.

This clonotype has ten or more counts. This chain joins TRBV6-1 and TRBJ2-3; D not resolved. The V gene lost 3 bases and the J gene lost 5 bases, with 6 bases spanning the gap. The CDR3 has 12 amino acids. CDR1 MNHNS and CDR2 SASEGT come from the germline V gene. Here the CDR3 reads CASSDVGDTQYF. CDR3 bases: TGTGCCAGCAGTGACGTGGGAGATACGCAGTATTTT.

At least ten counts were recorded for this clonotype. The chain employs TRBV9 and TRBJ1-2; D unresolved. Trimming removed 2 bases at V and 0 bases at J, with 11 bases between. This CDR3 is built from 15 residues. Looked up from germline, CDR1 is SGDLS and CDR2 is YYNGEE. The CDR3 DNA follows: TGTGCCAGCAGCGTTGACGACCGTCCTAACTATGGCTACACCTTC. Residues: CASSVDDRPNYGYTF. Full variable domain (remainder filled in from reference TRBV9 and TRBJ1-2): DSGVTQTPKHLITATGQRVTLRCSPRSGDLSVYWYQQSLDQGLQFLIQYYNGEERAKGNILERFSAQQFPDLHSELNLSSLELGDSALYFCASSVDDRPNYGYTFGSGTRLTVV.

This clonotype was detected many times. The chain has TRBV25-1 and TRBJ1-1, with D maybe TRBD1 (6 bases). Trimming stripped 4 bases from V and 3 bases from J, with 9 bases between. CDR3 length equals 13 residues. CDR1 MGHDK and CDR2 SYGVNS come from the germline V gene. The CDR3 is CASSGPGDTEAFF. CDR3 nucleotides: TGTGCCAGCAGTGGCCCAGGGGACACTGAAGCTTTCTTT.

This clonotype was counted ten times or more. The chain links TRBV20-1 to TRBJ1-6; possibly TRBD1 for D (6 bases). CDR3 length: 14 amino acids. Germline values: CDR1 DFQATT, CDR2 SNEGSKA (reference sequence). The ends were cut back, 2 bases at V and 7 bases at J, with 12 bases in the middle. The CDR3 coding sequence is TGCAGTGCTAGAAAAGGACAGCCAAATTCACCCCTCCACTTT. Protein: CSARKGQPNSPLHF.

Many counts were recorded for this clonotype. At one boundary the junction diverges from the germline segment, which might be a read error. The chain links TRBV6-2 or TRBV6-3 to TRBJ2-5; 7 bases match TRBD1. The CDR3 spans 13 residues. Germline values: CDR1 MNHEY, CDR2 SVGEGT. CDR3 region: CASRRDSSRGGRF. Written as DNA, the CDR3 is TGTGCCAGCAGAAGGGACAGCTCACGTGGGGGTCGGTTC.

By share, this clonotype counts as medium-sized. The V gene is TRBV18, the J gene TRBJ2-7; D remains unclear. The CDR3 spans 14 residues. Germline loops: CDR1 KGHSH, CDR2 LQKENI. Trimming took 3 bases from V and 2 from J, leaving 11 bases between them. The CDR3 spells CASSPETIPYEQYF. The CDR3 nucleotides read TGTGCCAGCTCACCGGAGACAATACCCTACGAGCAGTACTTC.

This clonotype was recorded at least ten times. The V and J genes are TRBV25-1 and TRBJ2-5; a weak D match, TRBD2 (5 bases). The CDR3 contains 15 residues. CDR1 MGHDK and CDR2 SYGVNS come from the germline V gene. V was clipped by 2 bases and J by 1 base, with 11 bases between them. CDR3 DNA: TGTGCCAGCAGTGAAGTACGGGAACCCCAAGAGACCCAGTACTTC. Its protein product is CASSEVREPQETQYF.

This clonotype was found many times. The chain recombines TRBV12-3 or TRBV12-4 with TRBJ2-2, with TRBD2 matching over 7 bases. This CDR3 has 15 amino acids. The junction had 3 bases not matched to a gene; V was cut back by 5 bases and J by 0 bases. The CDR3 DNA follows: TGTGCCAGCAGTCCTGCGGGGGCGAACACCGGGGAGCTGTTTTTT. Amino acid sequence: CASSPAGANTGELFF.

This clonotype has ten or more counts. The chain couples TRBV20-1 to TRBJ2-1, with D perhaps matching TRBD2 (5 bases). V was shortened by 0 bases and J by 6 bases, with 15 bases between the two germline ends. There are 15 residues in the CDR3. The germline V gene has CDR1 DFQATT and CDR2 SNEGSKA (reference sequence). CDR3 in amino acids: CSAREVGVGLNEQFF. CDR3 nucleotides: TGCAGTGCTAGAGAAGTGGGAGTTGGTCTCAATGAGCAGTTCTTC.

This clonotype was observed at least ten times. The V gene is TRBV5-1, the J gene TRBJ2-1, with a weak D call TRBD1 (6 bases). Germline V gene sequence: CDR1 SGHRS, CDR2 YFSETQ. The CDR3 totals 13 residues. V dropped 1 base and J dropped 10 bases, with 12 bases sitting between them. CDR3 nucleotides: TGCGCCAGCAGCTTGTTGGGGGCAGAAGAGCAGTTCTTC. This translates into CASSLLGAEEQFF.

This clonotype occurred many times. The rearrangement links TRBV20-1 to TRBJ2-1; D remains unclear. The CDR3 extends over 10 amino acids. V lost 6 bases to trimming and J lost 8 bases, with 8 bases between them. Germline V gene lookup returns CDR1 DFQATT and CDR2 SNEGSKA (reference sequence). CDR3 residues: CSALIYEQFF. In DNA form, the CDR3 reads TGCAGTGCCCTCATTTATGAGCAGTTCTTC.

This clonotype was observed many times. The CDR3 loop reads CASSLGTENNEQFF. CDR3 sequence (DNA): TGTGCCAGCAGCCTCGGGACCGAGAACAATGAGCAGTTCTTC. The chain employs TRBV9 and TRBJ2-1; D may correspond to TRBD1 or TRBD2 (5 bases each). The CDR3 sequence is 14 residues long. Germline V CDR1 and CDR2: SGDLS, YYNGEE. Trimming took off 4 bases at V and 5 bases at J, with 13 bases between the two ends. The full variable domain, in which reference TRBV9 and TRBJ2-1 provide the parts outside the CDR3, is DSGVTQTPKHLITATGQRVTLRCSPRSGDLSVYWYQQSLDQGLQFLIQYYNGEERAKGNILERFSAQQFPDLHSELNLSSLELGDSALYFCASSLGTENNEQFFGPGTRLTVL.

This clonotype was detected many times. This sequence joins TRBV5-1 and TRBJ2-7, with 7 positions matching TRBD1. The CDR3 extends over 14 amino acids. Trimming removed 0 bases from V and 3 bases from J; junction bases left unmatched: 3. The germline gives CDR1 SGHRS, CDR2 YFSETQ. The CDR3 DNA sequence: TGCGCCAGCAGCTTGGGGGACAGAGTCTACGAGCAGTACTTC. Protein sequence: CASSLGDRVYEQYF.

This chain connects TRBV10-3 to TRBJ2-3; 7 bases align to TRBD2. This CDR3 is built from 16 residues. In germline, CDR1 is ENHRY, CDR2 SYGVKD. V shed 0 bases and J 0 bases; nucleotides not matched to a gene: 3. The chain's CDR3 is CAISESTSSSTDTQYF. The CDR3 bases are TGTGCCATCAGTGAGTCGACTAGCAGTAGCACAGATACGCAGTATTTT.

This clonotype was seen at least ten times. The J gene is TRBJ1-1, the V gene TRBV4-2; D gene ambiguous. This CDR3 comprises 14 residues. Germline assignment: CDR1 LGHNA and CDR2 YNFKEQ. Trimming cost V 0 bases and J 4 bases, with 9 bases left between them. For the CDR3, the DNA is TGTGCCAGCAGCCAAGATCCGGAGGGCACTGAAGCTTTCTTT. This translates into CASSQDPEGTEAFF.

This clonotype was seen a few times. The rearrangement joins TRBV10-3 to TRBJ2-1; D may correspond to TRBD1 or TRBD2 (6 bases each). Per the germline V gene, CDR1 is ENHRY and CDR2 is SYGVKD. The V end lost 8 bases, the J end lost 7 bases, and 18 bases lay between the germline ends. CDR3 size: 14 residues. CDR3 DNA sequence: TGTGCCATCGGGGGCGGGATCCAAGAAAATGAGCAGTTCTTC. Translating it yields CAIGGGIQENEQFF.

This clonotype was seen ten or more times. The CDR3 DNA reads as TGTGCCAGCAGTCCGACCGATCAACGAGATACGCAGTATTTT. Amino acid sequence: CASSPTDQRDTQYF. The chain employs TRBV6-1 and TRBJ2-3; D gene ambiguous. Germline CDR1 and CDR2: MNHNS and SASEGT. The V end lost 5 bases, the J end lost 5 bases, and 14 bases lay between the germline ends. The CDR3 has 14 amino acids.

This clonotype was seen at least ten times. This rearrangement joins TRBV5-1 to TRBJ1-5; unclear D gene. The V gene lost 4 bases and the J gene lost 4 bases, with 9 bases spanning the gap. The CDR3 contains 13 residues. Germline assignment: CDR1 SGHRS and CDR2 YFSETQ. In DNA form, the CDR3 reads TGCGCCAGCAGCGCGGCAGGTAATCAGCCCCAGCATTTT. Residues: CASSAAGNQPQHF. The full variable domain, in which reference TRBV5-1 and TRBJ1-5 provide the parts outside the CDR3, is KAGVTQTPRYLIKTRGQQVTLSCSPISGHRSVSWYQQTPGQGLQFLFEYFSETQRNKGNFPGRFSGRQFSNSRSEMNVSTLELGDSALYLCASSAAGNQPQHFGDGTRLSIL.

This clonotype was counted ten times or more. The DNA is left out, because the CDR3 cannot be placed on it with certainty; the CDR3 is given as TCRdb lists it. V usage is TRBV7-9 and J usage is TRBJ1-5; the table names TRBD1, a call not compared with the DNA. From germline, CDR1 is SEHNR and CDR2 FQNEAQ (reference sequence). The CDR3 length is 14 residues, termini included. The chain's CDR3 is CASGVGAGNQPQNF.

The sample holds many counts of this clonotype. V is TRBV7-2 and J is TRBJ2-5; D is unresolved. This CDR3 region has 13 residues. V lost 2 bases and J 5 bases, leaving 9 bases between the germline ends. The germline V gene encodes CDR1 SGHTA and CDR2 FQGNSA. CDR3 loop: CASSLWVGETQYF. CDR3 DNA sequence: TGTGCCAGCAGCTTATGGGTGGGGGAGACCCAGTACTTC.

This clonotype was recorded at least ten times. The V gene is TRBV5-1, the J gene TRBJ2-7; TRBD2 matches 10 bases. The length of the CDR3 is 15 residues. In germline, CDR1 is SGHRS, CDR2 YFSETQ. Trimming at V came to 4 bases and at J to 3 bases, leaving 7 bases not matched to a gene. Here the CDR3 DNA reads TGCGCCAGCAGCGTATCTAGCGGGAGAGGCTACGAGCAGTACTTC. This gives the protein CASSVSSGRGYEQYF.

This clonotype was counted at least ten times. The chain has TRBV4-2 and TRBJ1-2; the D gene is possibly TRBD1 (6 bases). CDR1 is LGHNA and CDR2 is YNFKEQ in the germline V gene. V lost 2 bases and J 2 bases, leaving 15 bases between the germline ends. The CDR3 runs to 16 residues. The CDR3 DNA is TGTGCCAGCAGCCAACCCCGGGGGGGGCGAAACTATGGCTACACCTTC. It encodes CASSQPRGGRNYGYTF.

At least ten counts were recorded for this clonotype. The gene calls are TRBV5-6 and TRBJ2-5, with D possibly matching TRBD1 (6 bases). CDR3 length equals 15 residues. From germline, CDR1 is SGHDT and CDR2 YYEEEE. Deletions cut 3 bases from V and 1 base from J, with 13 bases between. The CDR3 nucleotides are TGTGCCAGCAGCTCCTTGGGCAGGGGCCAAGAGACCCAGTACTTC. Protein: CASSSLGRGQETQYF.

The chain recombines TRBV5-1 with TRBJ2-1, with 10 bases that match TRBD1. V was clipped by 4 bases and J by 4 bases; unmatched bases: 5. CDR1 SGHRS and CDR2 YFSETQ come from the germline V gene. The CDR3 consists of 15 residues. This CDR3 reads CASSLDRGKYNEQFF. The CDR3 nucleotides are TGCGCCAGCAGCCTGGACAGGGGGAAGTACAATGAGCAGTTCTTC.